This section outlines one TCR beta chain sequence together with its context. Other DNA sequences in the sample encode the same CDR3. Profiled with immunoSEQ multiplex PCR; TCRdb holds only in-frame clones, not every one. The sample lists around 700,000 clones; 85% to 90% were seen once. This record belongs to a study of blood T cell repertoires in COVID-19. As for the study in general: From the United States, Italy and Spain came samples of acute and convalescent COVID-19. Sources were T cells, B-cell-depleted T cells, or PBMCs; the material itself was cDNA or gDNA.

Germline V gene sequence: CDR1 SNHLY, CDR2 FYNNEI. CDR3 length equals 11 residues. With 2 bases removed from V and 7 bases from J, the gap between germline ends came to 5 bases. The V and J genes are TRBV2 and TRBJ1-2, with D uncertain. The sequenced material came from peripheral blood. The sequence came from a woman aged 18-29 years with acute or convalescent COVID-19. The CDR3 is CASSESGGYTF. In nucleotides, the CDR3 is TGTGCCAGCAGTGAATCAGGTGGCTACACCTTC.